The sequence of this T cell receptor beta chain was determined in a study of T cell repertoires in cytomegalovirus infection. Study conclusions and caveats: Individuals carrying CMV plus the relevant HLA were identified by cumulative frequency of public TCR beta families.

TCRdb itself ran the reads through MiXCR, one entry per CDR3 protein. The data contain just under 500,000 distinct CDR3 sequences, more than 30% of them seen just once; the ten biggest clones take up roughly a sixth. The CDR3 spans 11 residues. Germline CDR1 is SGHVS and CDR2 is FQNEAQ. Trimming removed 4 bases at V and 2 bases at J, with 3 bases between. This clonotype was seen at least ten times. Its target is not known. The TCR comes from a human donor in good health (CMV status not recorded). Some clones in this sample may be carry-over from other donors' samples. The sample was cultured PBMCs, taken from culture after CMV antigen stimulation. The J gene is TRBJ2-7, the V gene TRBV7-8; D remains ambiguous. The CDR3 here is CASSSTYEQYF. DNA for the CDR3: TGTGCCAGCAGCTCAACCTACGAGCAGTACTTC.